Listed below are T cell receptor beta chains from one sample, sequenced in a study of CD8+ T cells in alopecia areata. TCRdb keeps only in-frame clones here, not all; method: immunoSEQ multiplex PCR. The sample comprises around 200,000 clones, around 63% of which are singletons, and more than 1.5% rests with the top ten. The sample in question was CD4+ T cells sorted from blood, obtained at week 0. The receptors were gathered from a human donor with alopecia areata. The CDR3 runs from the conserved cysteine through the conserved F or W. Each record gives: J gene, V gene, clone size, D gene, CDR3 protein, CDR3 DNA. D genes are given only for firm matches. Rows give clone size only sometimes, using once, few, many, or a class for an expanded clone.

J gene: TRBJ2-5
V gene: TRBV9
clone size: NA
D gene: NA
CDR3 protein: CASSGAQETQYF
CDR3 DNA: TGTGCCAGCAGCGGAGCCCAAGAGACCCAGTACTTC

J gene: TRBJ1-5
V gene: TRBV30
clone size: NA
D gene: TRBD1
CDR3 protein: CAWRDRAPDQPQHF
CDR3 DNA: TGTGCCTGGAGAGACAGGGCGCCCGATCAGCCCCAGCATTTT

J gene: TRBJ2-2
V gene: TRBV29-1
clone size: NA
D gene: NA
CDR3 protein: CSVGLYTHTGELFF
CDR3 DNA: TGCAGCGTTGGGCTATATACACATACCGGGGAGCTGTTTTTT

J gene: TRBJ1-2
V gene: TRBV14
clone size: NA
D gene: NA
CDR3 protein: CASSQREGGYGYTF
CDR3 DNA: TGTGCCAGCAGCCAACGTGAAGGGGGCTATGGCTACACCTTC

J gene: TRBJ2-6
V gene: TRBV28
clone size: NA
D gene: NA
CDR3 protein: CASSRANVLTF
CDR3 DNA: TGTGCCAGCAGCCGGGCCAACGTCCTGACTTTC

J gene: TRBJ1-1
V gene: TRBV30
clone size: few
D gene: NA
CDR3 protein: CAWIRRGTEAFF
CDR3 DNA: TGTGCCTGGATCAGGAGAGGGACTGAAGCTTTCTTT

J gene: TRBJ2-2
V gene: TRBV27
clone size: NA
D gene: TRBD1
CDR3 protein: CASRRTGMSGELFF
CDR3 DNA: TGTGCCAGCAGGAGGACAGGGATGTCCGGGGAGCTGTTTTTT

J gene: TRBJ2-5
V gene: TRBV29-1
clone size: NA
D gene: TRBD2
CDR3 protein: CSVPSGSQETQYF
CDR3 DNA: TGCAGCGTCCCTAGCGGGAGCCAAGAGACCCAGTACTTC

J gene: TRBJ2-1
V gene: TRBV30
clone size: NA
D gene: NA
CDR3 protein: CAWSVLDPGVYNEQFF
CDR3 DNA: TGTGCCTGGAGTGTACTCGACCCTGGGGTCTACAATGAGCAGTTCTTC

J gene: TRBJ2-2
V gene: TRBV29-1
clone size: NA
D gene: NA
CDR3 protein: CSVGTLNTGELFF
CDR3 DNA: TGCAGCGTTGGGACGCTGAACACCGGGGAGCTGTTTTTT

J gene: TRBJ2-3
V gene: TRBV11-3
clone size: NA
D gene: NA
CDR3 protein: CASSSYSTDTQYF
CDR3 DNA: TGTGCCAGCAGCTCCTACAGCACAGATACGCAGTATTTT

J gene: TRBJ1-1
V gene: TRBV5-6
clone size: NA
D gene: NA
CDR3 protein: CASSLSPSTEAFF
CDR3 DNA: TGTGCCAGCAGCTTGAGTCCGAGCACTGAAGCTTTCTTT

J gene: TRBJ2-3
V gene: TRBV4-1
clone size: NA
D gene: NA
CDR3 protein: CASSQDSRITTDTQYF
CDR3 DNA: TGCGCCAGCAGCCAAGATTCACGGATTACCACAGATACGCAGTATTTT

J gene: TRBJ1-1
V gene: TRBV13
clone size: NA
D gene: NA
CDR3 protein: CASSLRPFYTEAFF
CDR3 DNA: TGTGCCAGCAGCTTACGGCCGTTTTACACTGAAGCTTTCTTT

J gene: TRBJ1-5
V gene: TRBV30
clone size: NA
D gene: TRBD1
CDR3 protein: CAWGTGGNGNQPQHF
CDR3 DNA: TGTGCCTGGGGTACAGGGGGCAACGGCAATCAGCCCCAGCATTTT

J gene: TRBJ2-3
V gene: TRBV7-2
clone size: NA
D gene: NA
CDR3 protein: CASSLAAGLDTQYF
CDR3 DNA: TGTGCCAGCAGCTTAGCAGCAGGTTTGGATACGCAGTATTTT

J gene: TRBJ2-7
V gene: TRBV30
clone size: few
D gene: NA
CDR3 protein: CAWSAQTVTYEQYF
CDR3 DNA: TGTGCCTGGAGTGCACAGACAGTTACCTACGAGCAGTACTTC

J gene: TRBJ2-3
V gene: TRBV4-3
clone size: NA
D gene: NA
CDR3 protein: CASSSTHREPTDTQYF
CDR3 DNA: TGCGCCAGCAGCTCTACTCACAGGGAACCCACAGATACGCAGTATTTT

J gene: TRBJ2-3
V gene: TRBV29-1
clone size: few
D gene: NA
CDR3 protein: CSALTSRGRMSDTQYF
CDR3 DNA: TGCAGCGCCCTAACTTCGAGGGGTAGGATGTCAGATACGCAGTATTTT

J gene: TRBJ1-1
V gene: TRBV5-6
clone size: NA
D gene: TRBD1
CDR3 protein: CASSLDRGGTEAFF
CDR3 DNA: TGTGCCAGCAGCTTGGACAGGGGTGGAACTGAAGCTTTCTTT

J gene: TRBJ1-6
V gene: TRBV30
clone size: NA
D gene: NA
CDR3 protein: CAWSQFNSPLHF
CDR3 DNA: TGTGCCTGGAGTCAATTCAATTCACCCCTCCACTTT

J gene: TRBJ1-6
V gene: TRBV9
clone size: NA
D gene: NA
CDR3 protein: CASSVGLDNSPLHF
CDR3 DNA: TGTGCCAGCAGCGTAGGACTGGATAATTCACCCCTCCACTTT

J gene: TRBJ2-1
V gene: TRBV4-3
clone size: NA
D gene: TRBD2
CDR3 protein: CASSQDPRSGGNNEQFF
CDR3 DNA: TGCGCCAGCAGCCAAGACCCCAGGAGCGGGGGGAACAATGAGCAGTTCTTC

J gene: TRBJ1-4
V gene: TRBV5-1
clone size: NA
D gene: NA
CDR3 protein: CASSLVGDPNEKLFF
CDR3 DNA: TGCGCCAGCAGCTTGGTGGGGGACCCTAATGAAAAACTGTTTTTT

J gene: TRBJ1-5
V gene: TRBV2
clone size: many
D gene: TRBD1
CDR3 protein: CASSEGRTGDQPQHF
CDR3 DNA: TGTGCCAGCAGTGAAGGACGGACAGGGGATCAGCCCCAGCATTTT

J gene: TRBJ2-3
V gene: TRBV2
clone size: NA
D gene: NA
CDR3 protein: CASSFTGDTQYF
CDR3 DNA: TGTGCCAGCAGTTTTACAGGGGATACGCAGTATTTT

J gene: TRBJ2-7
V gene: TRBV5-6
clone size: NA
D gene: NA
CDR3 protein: CASSNLGGGEVISYEQYF
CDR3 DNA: TGTGCCAGCAGCAACCTGGGCGGTGGCGAGGTTATCTCCTACGAGCAGTACTTC

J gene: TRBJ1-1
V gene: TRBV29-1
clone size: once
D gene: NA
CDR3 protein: CSVVGQGVTEAFF
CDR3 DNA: TGCAGCGTTGTAGGCCAGGGAGTGACTGAAGCTTTCTTT

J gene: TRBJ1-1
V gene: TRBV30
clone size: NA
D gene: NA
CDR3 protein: CAWSVGFGNTEAFF
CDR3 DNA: TGTGCCTGGAGTGTTGGATTTGGGAACACTGAAGCTTTCTTT

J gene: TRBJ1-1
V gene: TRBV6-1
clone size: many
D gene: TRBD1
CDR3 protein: CASYNRGNTEAFF
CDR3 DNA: TGTGCCAGTTATAACAGGGGGAACACTGAAGCTTTCTTT

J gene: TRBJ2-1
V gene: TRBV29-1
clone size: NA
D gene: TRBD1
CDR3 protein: CSAEGTGGFYNEQFF
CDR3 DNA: TGCAGCGCCGAAGGGACAGGGGGCTTCTACAATGAGCAGTTCTTC

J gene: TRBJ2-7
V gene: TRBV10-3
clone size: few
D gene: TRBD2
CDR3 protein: CAISESGLGEQYF
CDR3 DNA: TGTGCCATCAGTGAGTCCGGACTAGGCGAGCAGTACTTC

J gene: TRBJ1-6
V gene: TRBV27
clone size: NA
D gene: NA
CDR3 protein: CASSALPGQSPLHF
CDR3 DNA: TGTGCCAGCAGTGCCCTGCCGGGACAATCACCCCTCCACTTT

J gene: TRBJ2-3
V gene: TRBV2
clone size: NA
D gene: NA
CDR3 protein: CASSRASRDTQYF
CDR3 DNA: TGTGCCAGCAGTAGAGCTAGCCGCGATACGCAGTATTTT